This TCR beta chain was identified during a study of PD-1 blockade in classical Hodgkin lymphoma. Every single patient, without exception, relapsed after autologous stem cell transplantation, and brentuximab vedotin exposure varied. TCRdb keeps only in-frame clones here, not all; method: immunoSEQ multiplex PCR. Here the sample spans some 22,000 clones, roughly 72% being singletons. Sample: peripheral blood mononuclear cells (PBMCs), taken at baseline. The receptor comes from a human donor with classical Hodgkin lymphoma.

CDR3 in DNA: TGTGCCAGCAGCCGTGGGACAGCCTACGAGCAGTACTTC. This translates into CASSRGTAYEQYF. The chain couples TRBV7-2 to TRBJ2-7; TRBD1 matches 7 bases. V shed 5 bases, J shed 2 bases, and the junction held 3 bases outside the gene matches. CDR3 length equals 13 residues. Germline CDR1 is SGHTA and CDR2 is FQGNSA.